This T cell receptor (beta chain) was obtained from a study of monozygotic twins with inflammatory bowel disease. Study outcomes and limitations: Whether twins were concordant or discordant made no difference to repertoire similarity, possibly from limited power.

CDR3 length equals 16 residues. Germline-derived CDR1 and CDR2 are SGHNT and YYREEE (reference sequence). After re-calling the 5' RACE reads, TCRdb lists one entry per CDR3 protein, DNA absent. This sample's clone table lists 440,000 or so distinct CDR3 sequences. In regard to this clonotype: The antigen is unknown.

V gene TRBV5-4 combines with J gene TRBJ2-6; TCRdb gives TRBD2 as the D gene, but with no DNA this cannot be confirmed. The sequence came from a human donor with ulcerative colitis or Crohn's disease, or a healthy co-twin of an affected twin (not recorded which). The sequencing sample was made of blood. The CDR3 loop reads CASSLGGGTFANVLTF.